Sequencing of this T cell receptor beta chain was carried out in a study of T-cell memory formation after mild COVID-19 (dated by TCRdb to about 2021). Study-level background: TCR sequence clusters from the two donors were largely donor specific. T-cell clones expanding and contracting after mild COVID-19 in a couple of donors were tracked by longitudinal TCRalpha and TCRbeta repertoire sequencing. Two young, previously healthy adult volunteers, one female and one male, were included in the cohort.

What the research found in general, with its limitations: SARS-CoV-2 specificity of the second-wave clones peaking on day 37 was not confirmed. Only two mild cases were covered by the study, and larger cohorts that include severe cases with pre-infection samples were considered necessary. Clones that contracted from day 15 to 85 showed balanced CD4/CD8 phenotypes, whereas a second wave of clones that expanded from day 15 to 37 leaned towards CD4+. Contracting CD4+ clones appeared mostly in the CM and EM memory subsets, whereas CD8+ clones were enriched in EMRA. The detection of some responding clones in pre-infection memory suggests that pre-existing cross-reactive memory T cells joined the SARS-CoV-2 response.

CDR1 and CDR2 are read off the germline V gene as LGHNA and YSLEER. Inclusive of the bounding cysteine and phenylalanine, the CDR3 is 16 residues long. Of all the DNA, just the CDR3 is kept, 48 bases in frame from base 1. Here V drops 0 bases and J drops 6 bases, and the junction holds 4 bases not matched to any gene. Of note for this clonotype: The antigen this receptor binds is unknown. Base qualities were left out, and no much larger clone turns up one base away.

TCRdb lists the instrument as Illumina NovaSeq 6000. TCRalpha and TCRbeta cDNA libraries were built by 5'RACE with constant-segment primers, adding sample barcodes and unique molecular identifiers. RNA was extracted from every sample with Trizol reagent. The libraries were amplified in two PCR steps, and the second step added a second sample barcode and Illumina TruSeq adapters. Sequencing of the libraries was done on an Illumina NovaSeq, producing 2 x 150 bp paired-end reads. In the source study's methods: Reads were demultiplexed and collapsed into UMI-guided consensus sequences with migec v1.2.7. With mixcr v2.1.11, UMI consensuses were aligned to TRA and TRB V and J templates and assembled into clonotypes. Expanded or contracted clonotypes were those called significant by both edgeR and NoisET, with noise models trained on biological replicates. edgeR calls used a false discovery rate-adjusted p below 0.01 and a log2 fold-change threshold of 1. As an exploratory analysis of dynamics, max-normalized trajectories of the 1000 most abundant clonotypes were examined with PCA combined with hierarchical clustering. The CD4 or CD8 phenotype of responding clones was assigned using the separately sequenced CD4+ and CD8+ repertoires. TCRdb reprocessed the public reads (quality trimming at Q25 with fastp, clone calling with MiXCR) and kept in-frame beta chains. Rows with one shared CDR3 protein collapse into an entry with the most common genes and DNA. TCRdb's processing, not the study's, gives the V and J calls here. This sample is represented by about 470,000 distinct CDR3 sequences; 15% to 20% of them were singletons. Of the sample, more than 9% falls within the top ten clones.

PBMCs were isolated by Ficoll-Paque density gradient centrifugation. The sequence derives from an adult woman who had mild COVID-19 (a few samples of this study predate the infection). The sample titles of this study are shuffled in the database, so cell type and time point are left out; the donor was told from shared clones. The specimen sequenced was PBMCs or a T cell subset sorted from them (not recorded which). Here the chain combines TRBV4-3 and TRBJ2-1, and 11 junctional nucleotides match TRBD2. The DNA sequence follows: TGCGCCAGCAGCCAAGAACTAGCGGGAGCGGTCAATGAGCAGTTCTTC. The resulting protein is CASSQELAGAVNEQFF.